Sequencing of this T cell receptor beta chain was carried out in a study of blood T cell repertoires in COVID-19. Across the study: Acute and convalescent COVID-19 samples came from the United States, Italy and Spain. The analysed material was cDNA or gDNA that came from T cells, B-cell-depleted T cells, or PBMCs.

In the study's own analysis: Amplified reference gene primers provided the basis for estimating nucleated cell counts. The table came from immunoSEQ multiplex PCR; TCRdb's copy has only in-frame clones and leaves some out. The D gene and trimming were derived from the DNA, and the V and J assignments and clone size from that table. This sample yields about 46,000 clones, of which approximately 85% are seen a single time; more than 25% belongs to the top ten. This clone was observed a few times. V was shortened by 3 bases and J by 6 bases, with 14 bases between the two germline ends. CDR1 is SEHNR, CDR2 FQNEAQ, per germline (reference sequence). This CDR3 contains 14 residues.

This chain connects TRBV7-9 to TRBJ1-1; D is unresolved. Sequencing was carried out using peripheral blood. The source of this sequence is a woman aged 80 or over with COVID-19, enrolled during active disease. CDR3 in amino acids: CASSFKLRVPEAFF. The CDR3 nucleotides read TGTGCCAGCAGCTTCAAGTTACGCGTCCCTGAAGCTTTCTTT.